A selection of T cell receptor beta chains follows, all from one sample in a study of shared clonotypes between healthy human individuals. Assay used: immunoSEQ multiplex PCR; TCRdb lists only in-frame clones, some missing. The sample yields 800,000 to 1,200,000 clones, 75% to 85% seen once. Material for sequencing was memory CD4+ T cells from PBMCs. The receptors derive from a man aged 18 to 29 in good health. Some clones in this sample may be carry-over from other donors' samples. The CDR3 runs from the conserved cysteine through the conserved F or W. The D gene is left open where the match is weak. Size is stated for part of the rows, as once, few or many counts, or as a class when the clone is expanded.

TRBJ1-5,14,TRBV7-2,NA,NA,CASSLNGGGQPQHF,TGTGCCAGCAGCTTAAACGGGGGCGGTCAGCCCCAGCATTTT
TRBJ2-7,14,TRBV2,NA,NA,CASSNRDGPYEQYF,TGTGCCAGCAGCAACCGGGACGGGCCCTACGAGCAGTACTTC
TRBJ2-3,12,TRBV21-1,NA,NA,CASTSDPDTQYF,TGTGCCAGCACCTCAGATCCAGATACGCAGTATTTT
TRBJ1-5,14,TRBV19,NA,few,CASSMGIPNQPQHF,TGTGCCAGTAGTATGGGGATACCCAATCAGCCCCAGCATTTT
TRBJ1-1,16,TRBV5-6,NA,many,CASRGAKNGRNTEAFF,TGTGCCAGCAGGGGGGCGAAAAACGGACGGAACACTGAAGCTTTCTTT
TRBJ2-7,13,TRBV5-4,NA,NA,CASGRGGSYEQYF,TGTGCCAGCGGCAGAGGTGGCTCCTACGAGCAGTACTTC
TRBJ1-3,15,TRBV4-3,NA,NA,CASSQDAISGNTIYF,TGCGCCAGCAGCCAAGATGCTATCTCTGGAAACACCATATATTTT
TRBJ2-5,16,TRBV28,TRBD2,NA,CASSPLSGRGKETQYF,TGTGCCAGCAGCCCACTCAGCGGGAGGGGAAAAGAGACCCAGTACTTC
TRBJ1-3,12,TRBV11-2,NA,NA,CASSPSGDTIYF,TGTGCCAGCAGCCCCTCGGGGGACACCATATATTTT
TRBJ2-1,15,TRBV6-6,TRBD1,NA,CASSSPGQIYNEQFF,TGTGCCAGCAGTTCGCCGGGACAGATTTACAATGAGCAGTTCTTC
TRBJ2-7,14,TRBV6-5,TRBD1,NA,CASSPGQGVVEQYF,TGTGCCAGCAGTCCGGGACAGGGAGTCGTGGAGCAGTACTTC
TRBJ1-2,13,TRBV28,NA,NA,CASLTGGGYGYTF,TGTGCCAGCCTAACGGGAGGGGGTTATGGCTACACCTTC
TRBJ2-1,14,TRBV19,NA,NA,CASSMFPSANEQFF,TGTGCCAGTAGTATGTTTCCTAGCGCCAATGAGCAGTTCTTC
TRBJ2-7,14,TRBV27,NA,NA,CASSSTGTPDEQYF,TGTGCCAGCAGTTCTACCGGGACTCCCGACGAGCAGTACTTC
TRBJ1-2,14,TRBV7-2,NA,NA,CASSPEGSGHGYTF,TGTGCCAGCAGCCCAGAAGGTTCGGGGCACGGCTACACCTTC
TRBJ2-7,15,TRBV4-2,NA,NA,CASSSGTQGGYEQYF,TGTGCCAGCAGCTCCGGGACTCAGGGGGGCTACGAGCAGTACTTC
TRBJ2-1,15,TRBV5-1,NA,few,CASSLVGHISNEQFF,TGCGCCAGCAGCTTGGTGGGTCACATCTCCAATGAGCAGTTCTTC
TRBJ1-2,14,TRBV5-1,TRBD1,few,CASSLVGTGDGYTF,TGCGCCAGCAGCTTGGTTGGGACAGGTGATGGCTACACCTTC
TRBJ1-5,14,TRBV30,TRBD1,NA,CAWSRGQHNQPQHF,TGTGCCTGGAGTAGGGGACAGCACAATCAGCCCCAGCATTTT
TRBJ2-7,15,TRBV14,TRBD2,few,CASSPRTSGAYEQYF,TGTGCCAGCAGCCCCCGGACTAGCGGGGCCTACGAGCAGTACTTC
TRBJ2-7,14,TRBV6-1,TRBD1,NA,CASSRQGSYYEQYF,TGTGCCAGCAGCCGACAGGGAAGCTACTACGAGCAGTACTTC
TRBJ1-3,15,TRBV2,NA,NA,CASGGFGSSGNTIYF,TGTGCCAGCGGGGGTTTCGGCAGCTCTGGAAACACCATATATTTT
TRBJ2-3,16,TRBV7-9,NA,once,CASSLVRGARTDTQYF,TGTGCCAGCAGCTTAGTAAGGGGGGCTAGGACAGATACGCAGTATTTT
TRBJ2-1,17,TRBV4-1,NA,NA,CASSPMGAGVSYNEQFF,TGCGCCAGCAGCCCGATGGGGGCGGGAGTTTCCTACAATGAGCAGTTCTTC
TRBJ2-5,13,TRBV28,TRBD1,NA,CASIGTVQETQYF,TGTGCCAGCATCGGGACAGTACAAGAGACCCAGTACTTC
TRBJ2-1,15,TRBV28,NA,few,CASSQQGRVYNEQFF,TGTGCCAGCAGTCAGCAGGGCCGGGTCTACAATGAGCAGTTCTTC
TRBJ2-5,15,TRBV5-8,TRBD2,NA,CASSLASGRRETQYF,TGTGCCAGCAGCTTGGCGAGCGGGAGGAGGGAGACCCAGTACTTC
TRBJ2-1,13,TRBV29-1,TRBD1,many,CSASPDRDNEQFF,TGCAGCGCCTCACCCGACAGGGACAATGAGCAGTTCTTC
TRBJ1-4,14,TRBV11-2,NA,NA,CASSLRRLNEKLFF,TGTGCCAGCAGCTTAAGGAGACTGAATGAAAAACTGTTTTTT
TRBJ2-7,15,TRBV11-3,NA,NA,CASSLGFDSSYEQYF,TGTGCCAGCAGCTTAGGTTTCGACAGTTCCTACGAGCAGTACTTC
TRBJ2-3,13,TRBV28,NA,NA,CASSGTDTFTQYF,TGTGCCAGCTCTGGGACTGACACTTTTACGCAGTATTTT
TRBJ2-7,12,TRBV28,NA,NA,CASTRGADEQYF,TGTGCCAGCACCCGAGGGGCGGACGAGCAGTACTTC
TRBJ1-3,15,TRBV7-6,NA,NA,CASSLTGTSGNTIYF,TGTGCCAGCAGCTTAACTGGGACCTCTGGAAACACCATATATTTT
TRBJ1-2,11,TRBV20-1,NA,NA,CSASRGIGYTF,TGCAGTGCTAGTCGGGGGATTGGCTACACCTTC
TRBJ2-1,17,TRBV9,NA,NA,CASSARGREALYNEQFF,TGTGCCAGCAGCGCTAGGGGCAGGGAGGCACTGTACAATGAGCAGTTCTTC
TRBJ2-5,16,TRBV10-3,TRBD2,NA,CAISEPGTSGHNGQYF,TGTGCCATCAGTGAGCCGGGGACTAGCGGCCACAACGGGCAGTACTTC
TRBJ2-1,14,TRBV6-5,TRBD1,NA,CASHRQGAYNEQFF,TGTGCCAGCCACCGGCAGGGGGCTTACAATGAGCAGTTCTTC
TRBJ1-6,14,TRBV30,NA,NA,CAWSVGSLNSPLHF,TGTGCCTGGAGTGTAGGCAGTCTCAATTCACCCCTCCACTTT
TRBJ1-4,17,TRBV18,TRBD1,NA,CASSPPSGGSPEEKLFF,TGTGCCAGCTCACCACCTTCAGGGGGCAGCCCCGAAGAAAAACTGTTTTTT
TRBJ1-1,14,TRBV14,NA,NA,CASSQGHGRLEAFF,TGTGCCAGCAGCCAGGGACACGGACGTCTCGAAGCTTTCTTT
TRBJ1-4,14,TRBV5-1,TRBD1,NA,CASSTQGVGEKLFF,TGCGCCAGCAGCACGCAGGGGGTCGGTGAAAAACTGTTTTTT
TRBJ1-1,13,TRBV28,TRBD1,NA,CACSLSGTVEAFF,TGTGCCTGCAGTTTATCCGGGACAGTTGAAGCTTTCTTT